These T cell receptor beta chains were read from a single sample in a study of control samples from healthy donors and cancer patients. Measured with immunoSEQ multiplex PCR; TCRdb has only the in-frame clones, and not every one. The data contain fewer than 200,000 clones, about 90% of them singletons. Sequences were obtained from blood. The receptors derive from a woman aged 25 to 39 in good health. Each CDR3 is given with its conserved first and last residue. A D gene is named only where the DNA matches it firmly. Only some rows state a clone size, as once, few, many or a class for expanded clones.

v_call	j_call	d_call	clone_size	cdr3_nt	cdr3_aa
TRBV14	TRBJ2-1	-	-	TGTGCCAGCAGCCAAGTACGGGTGGGCGAGCAGTTCTTC	CASSQVRVGEQFF
TRBV11-1	TRBJ2-1	-	-	TGTGCCAGCAGCTTAGGAGGGGCGCCAGGGCTCAATGAGCAGTTCTTC	CASSLGGAPGLNEQFF
TRBV6-1	TRBJ1-2	-	-	TGTGCCAGCAGTGAATTACAGGACAGACAACCCCATGGCTACACCTTC	CASSELQDRQPHGYTF
TRBV2	TRBJ1-1	TRBD1	-	TGTGCCAGCAGTGCGGACAGGGTAGGCACTGAAGCTTTCTTT	CASSADRVGTEAFF
TRBV27	TRBJ1-6	-	-	TGTGCCAGCAGTCCAGACGGAGCGCTCTCCACCCTCCACTTT	CASSPDGALSTLHF
TRBV11-3	TRBJ2-4	-	once	TGTGCCAGCAAGGGCGCCGGGCCGGTTCAGTACTTC	CASKGAGPVQYF
TRBV11-2	TRBJ1-6	TRBD1	-	TGTGCCAGCAGCTCCGGACAGGGGGGACCGGCACCCCTCCACTTT	CASSSGQGGPAPLHF
TRBV5-6	TRBJ1-2	-	-	TGTGCCAGCAGCTTGAGGGCAGGGATAGGCTACACCTTC	CASSLRAGIGYTF
TRBV28	TRBJ2-1	TRBD2	-	TGTGCCAGCAGCCCGGGACTAGCGGGAATCGATGAGCAGTTCTTC	CASSPGLAGIDEQFF
TRBV19	TRBJ2-7	TRBD1	-	TGTGCCAGTAGTATAGGGACAGGGCTCTACGAGCAGTACTTC	CASSIGTGLYEQYF
TRBV3-1/TRBV3-2	TRBJ2-5	-	-	TGTGCCAGCAGCCTGGGGGGACCGATGGAGACCCAGTACTTC	CASSLGGPMETQYF
TRBV20-1	TRBJ2-1	-	-	TGCAGTGCTAGTGGTGTCTTGGGGAACCTGGCCTACAATGAGCAGTTCTTC	CSASGVLGNLAYNEQFF
TRBV2	TRBJ1-2	-	-	TGTGCCAGCAGTGAAAGAAGGCAGGGGATCTATGGCTACACCTTC	CASSERRQGIYGYTF
TRBV7-8	TRBJ2-2	-	-	TGTGCCAGCAGCCTAAGGCTCGAGGCCAGCGCCGGGGAGCTGTTTTTT	CASSLRLEASAGELFF
TRBV7-9	TRBJ1-2	-	-	TGTGCCAGCAGTCCTGGGGACGGTTTGGGGGGTAACTATGGCTACACCTTC	CASSPGDGLGGNYGYTF
TRBV12-3/TRBV12-4	TRBJ1-2	-	-	TGTGCCAGCGCCCATGGGGGGAACGGCTACACCTTC	CASAHGGNGYTF
TRBV11-2	TRBJ1-1	-	-	TGTGCCAGCAGCCCTCTGGCAGCAGCCACTGAAGCTTTCTTT	CASSPLAAATEAFF
TRBV12-3/TRBV12-4	TRBJ2-7	-	-	TGTGCCAGCAGTTTAGGGTACTCCTACGAGCAGTACTTC	CASSLGYSYEQYF
TRBV6-5	TRBJ2-7	-	-	TGTGCCAGCAGTACCGGGATTCAAGCTTGGGAGCAGTACTTC	CASSTGIQAWEQYF